This is a list of T cell receptor beta chains from one sample in a study of CD8+ T cells in alopecia areata. The table came from immunoSEQ multiplex PCR; TCRdb's copy has only in-frame clones and leaves some out. The sample has under 200,000 clones; less than 70% are singletons. The starting material was CD4+ T cells sorted from blood, obtained at week 24, from a patient treated with tofacitinib. These receptors all stem from a human donor with alopecia areata. The CDR3 runs from the conserved cysteine through the conserved F or W. The order of the fields is CDR3 length, V gene, clone size, J gene, D gene, CDR3 DNA, CDR3 protein. A D gene is named only where the DNA matches it firmly. Where a row states a size, it is once, few, many or the class of an expanded clone; other rows omit it.

12	TRBV14	NA	TRBJ2-3	NA	TGTGCCAGCTCTTACGCCGGTGATACGCAGTATTTT	CASSYAGDTQYF
13	TRBV14	NA	TRBJ2-3	TRBD2	TGTGCCAGCAGCGAGCGACTAGCGGATACGCAGTATTTT	CASSERLADTQYF
13	TRBV29-1	NA	TRBJ2-1	NA	TGCAGCGTTGATTCAGGGGGGGACAATGAGCAGTTCTTC	CSVDSGGDNEQFF
11	TRBV29-1	NA	TRBJ2-7	NA	TGCAGCGTCCTTGGTCATGCGGAGCAGTACTTC	CSVLGHAEQYF
16	TRBV9	few	TRBJ2-7	TRBD2	TGTGCCAGCAGCCCATTCACTAGCGGGGGTACGCACGAGCAGTACTTC	CASSPFTSGGTHEQYF
12	TRBV30	NA	TRBJ2-5	NA	TGTGCCTGGAGTGTTAACCAAGAGACCCAGTACTTC	CAWSVNQETQYF
14	TRBV6-6	NA	TRBJ2-4	NA	TGTGCCAGCAGCATGGGACTAGCCAAAAACATTCAGTACTTC	CASSMGLAKNIQYF
10	TRBV29-1	NA	TRBJ1-1	NA	TGCAGCGTAGAGGACAACCAAGCTTTCTTT	CSVEDNQAFF
13	TRBV27	NA	TRBJ1-2	TRBD1	TGTGCCAGCAGTTTCCGGACAGGGCAGGGCTACACCTTC	CASSFRTGQGYTF
15	TRBV27	many	TRBJ2-1	TRBD1	TGTGCCAGCAGTTCGAACAGGGGGCGTGGGAATGAGCAGTTCTTC	CASSSNRGRGNEQFF
15	TRBV11-2	NA	TRBJ1-6	NA	TGTGCCAGCAGCTTGGACCCATGGGGGGGATCACCCCTCCACTTT	CASSLDPWGGSPLHF
12	TRBV10-3	few	TRBJ1-1	NA	TGTGCCGCCCACGGAGGTAGCACTGAAGCTTTCTTT	CAAHGGSTEAFF
15	TRBV7-2	NA	TRBJ2-1	NA	TGTGCCAGCAGACGTACTGCTACTACCTACAATGAGCAGTTCTTC	CASRRTATTYNEQFF
17	TRBV5-1	once	TRBJ2-5	TRBD2	TGCGCCAGCAGCCCCTCCGAAAGCGGGGGGGCCTTAGAGACCCAGTACTTC	CASSPSESGGALETQYF